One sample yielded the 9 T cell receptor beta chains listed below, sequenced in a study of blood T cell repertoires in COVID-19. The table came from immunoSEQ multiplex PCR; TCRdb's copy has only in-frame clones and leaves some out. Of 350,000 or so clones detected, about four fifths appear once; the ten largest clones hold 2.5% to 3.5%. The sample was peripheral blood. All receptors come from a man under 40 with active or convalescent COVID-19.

The CDR3 is CASSLRRGPWNSPLHF. The CDR3 DNA reads as TGTGCCAGCAGCTTGAGGAGGGGACCATGGAATTCACCCCTCCACTTT. This chain connects TRBV5-6 to TRBJ1-6, with D possibly being TRBD1 (5 bases). V lost 1 base and J 7 bases, leaving 15 bases between the germline ends. Germline CDR1 and CDR2: SGHDT and YYEEEE. CDR3 length equals 16 residues. The whole variable domain, remainder taken from reference TRBV5-6 and TRBJ1-6, is DAGVTQSPTHLIKTRGQQVTLRCSPKSGHDTVSWYQQALGQGPQFIFQYYEEEERQRGNFPDRFSGHQFPNYSSELNVNALLLGDSALYLCASSLRRGPWNSPLHFGNGTRLTVT.

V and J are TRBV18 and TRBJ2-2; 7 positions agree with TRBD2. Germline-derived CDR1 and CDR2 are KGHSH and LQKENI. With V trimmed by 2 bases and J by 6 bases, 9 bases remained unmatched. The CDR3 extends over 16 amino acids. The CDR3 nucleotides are TGTGCCAGCTCACCATCGGATCCAGGGAGGGCCGGGGAGCTGTTTTTT. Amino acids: CASSPSDPGRAGELFF.

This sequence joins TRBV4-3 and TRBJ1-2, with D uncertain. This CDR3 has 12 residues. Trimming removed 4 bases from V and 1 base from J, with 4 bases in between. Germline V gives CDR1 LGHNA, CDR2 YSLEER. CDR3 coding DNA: TGCGCCAGCAGCCCGGGTAACTATGGCTACACCTTC. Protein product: CASSPGNYGYTF.

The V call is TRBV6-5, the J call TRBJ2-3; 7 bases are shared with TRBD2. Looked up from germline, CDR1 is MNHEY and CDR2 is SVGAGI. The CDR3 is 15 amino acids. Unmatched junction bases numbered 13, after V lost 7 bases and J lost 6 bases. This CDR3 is CASIQSTGGGDTQYF. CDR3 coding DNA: TGTGCCAGCATCCAGAGCACGGGAGGCGGGGATACGCAGTATTTT.

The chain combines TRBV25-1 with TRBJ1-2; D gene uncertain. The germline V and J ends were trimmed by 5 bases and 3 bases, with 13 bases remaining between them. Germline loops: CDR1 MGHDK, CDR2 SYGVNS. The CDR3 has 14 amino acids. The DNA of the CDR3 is TGTGCCAGCAGTATGCACATCCAGGACTATGGCTACACCTTC. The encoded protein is CASSMHIQDYGYTF.

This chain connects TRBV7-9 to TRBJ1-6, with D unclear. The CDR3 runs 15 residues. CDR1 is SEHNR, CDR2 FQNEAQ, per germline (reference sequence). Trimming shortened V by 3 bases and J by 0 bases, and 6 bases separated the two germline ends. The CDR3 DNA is TGTGCCAGCAGCTTGGGGAGCTCCTATAATTCACCCCTCCACTTT. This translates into CASSLGSSYNSPLHF.

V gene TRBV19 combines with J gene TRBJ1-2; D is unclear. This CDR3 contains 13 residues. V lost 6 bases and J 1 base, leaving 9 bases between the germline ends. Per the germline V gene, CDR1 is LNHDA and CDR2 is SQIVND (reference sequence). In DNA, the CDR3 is TGTGCCAGTAGCCCGGGGATTAACTATGGCTACACCTTC. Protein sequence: CASSPGINYGYTF.

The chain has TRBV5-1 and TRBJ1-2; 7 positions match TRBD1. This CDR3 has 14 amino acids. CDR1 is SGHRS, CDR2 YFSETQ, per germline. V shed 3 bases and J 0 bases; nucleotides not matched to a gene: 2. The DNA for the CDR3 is TGCGCCAGCAGCTCAGGGGGGTCTAACTATGGCTACACCTTC. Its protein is CASSSGGSNYGYTF.

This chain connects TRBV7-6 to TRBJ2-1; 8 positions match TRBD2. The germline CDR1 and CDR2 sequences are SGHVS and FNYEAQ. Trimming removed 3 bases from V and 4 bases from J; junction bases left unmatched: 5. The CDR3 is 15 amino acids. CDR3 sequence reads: CASSFGTRAYNEQFF. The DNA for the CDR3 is TGTGCCAGCAGCTTCGGGACTAGGGCTTACAATGAGCAGTTCTTC.